This is a list of T cell receptor beta chains from one sample in a study of shared clonotypes between healthy human individuals. TCRdb's table, derived via immunoSEQ multiplex PCR, lists solely in-frame clones and lacks some. Among approximately 440,000 clones listed, approximately 71% were seen once. Sample: PBMCs. The source of these receptors is a woman aged 40 to 49 in good health. Some clones in this sample may be carry-over from other donors' samples. Each CDR3 is given with its conserved first and last residue. D genes are given only for firm matches. Part of the rows lack a size; the others show once, few, many or a class for expanded clones.

d_call	v_call	j_call	clone_size	cdr3_nt	cdr3_aa
NA	TRBV4-2	TRBJ2-1	NA	TGTGCCAGCAGCCAAGAAGGGACCCCGCGGTTCTACAATGAGCAGTTCTTC	CASSQEGTPRFYNEQFF
NA	TRBV28	TRBJ2-1	NA	TGTGCCAGCACCGGAAGCGGGCGCCACAATGAGCAGTTCTTC	CASTGSGRHNEQFF
NA	TRBV4-3	TRBJ2-2	NA	TGCGCCAGCAGCTTGGACGGTAACACCGGGGAGCTGTTTTTT	CASSLDGNTGELFF
NA	TRBV28	TRBJ1-5	NA	TGTGCCAGCAGCTCCCGGGACATGGGGGATCAGCCCCAGCATTTT	CASSSRDMGDQPQHF
TRBD1	TRBV4-3	TRBJ2-1	NA	TGCGCCAGCAGCCAAGTGACAGGGGGCGAGCAGTTCTTC	CASSQVTGGEQFF
NA	TRBV7-6	TRBJ2-1	NA	TGTGCCAGCAGCTTAGTGATAGGCGGGGATGAGCAGTTCTTC	CASSLVIGGDEQFF
NA	TRBV11-3	TRBJ1-1	NA	TGTGCCAGCAGCAAAGTTGACAACACTGAAGCTTTCTTT	CASSKVDNTEAFF
TRBD1	TRBV5-4	TRBJ2-7	NA	TGTGCCAGCAGCTTGGCCGGGACAGAAGCCTACGAGCAGTACTTC	CASSLAGTEAYEQYF
NA	TRBV2	TRBJ1-5	NA	TGTGCCAGCAGTGGGCAGAAAAACAATCAGCCCCAGCATTTT	CASSGQKNNQPQHF
NA	TRBV28	TRBJ1-5	NA	TGTGCCAGCAGTTTGATCGGGTTGGGGAATCAGCCCCAGCATTTT	CASSLIGLGNQPQHF
NA	TRBV30	TRBJ1-5	NA	TGTGCCTGGAGGAGGAATAGCAATCAGCCCCAGCATTTT	CAWRRNSNQPQHF
TRBD2	TRBV2	TRBJ2-3	NA	TGTGCCAGCAGCATGATAGCGGGAGGAACAGATACGCAGTATTTT	CASSMIAGGTDTQYF
NA	TRBV2	TRBJ2-1	NA	TGTGCCAGCAGCTCGCCGGGACTGGGGGTTGATGAGCAGTTCTTC	CASSSPGLGVDEQFF
TRBD1	TRBV5-1	TRBJ2-3	few	TGCGCCAGCAGTTTGGACAGGGGGACCACAGATACGCAGTATTTT	CASSLDRGTTDTQYF
NA	TRBV6-1	TRBJ1-5	NA	TGTGCCAGCACTGCCCTCCTGGGTTCGAATCAGCCCCAGCATTTT	CASTALLGSNQPQHF
NA	TRBV27	TRBJ2-7	NA	TGTGCCAGCAGTACGGGGCTAGCCTCCTACGAGCAGTACTTC	CASSTGLASYEQYF
NA	TRBV29-1	TRBJ2-7	NA	TGCAGCGCCCGCCTGGGGTCCTACGAGCAGTACTTC	CSARLGSYEQYF
NA	TRBV5-1	TRBJ2-1	NA	TGCGCCAGCAGCTCAGACAGCTCCCAGGCCTACAATGAGCAGTTCTTC	CASSSDSSQAYNEQFF
TRBD2	TRBV5-6	TRBJ2-1	NA	TGTGCCAGCAGCTTGTGGCTAGCGGGAGCCGATGAGCAGTTCTTC	CASSLWLAGADEQFF
NA	TRBV6-1	TRBJ1-2	many	TGTGCCAGCGGCGGAGGGGCCGGCTATGGCTACACCTTC	CASGGGAGYGYTF
TRBD1	TRBV7-3	TRBJ2-2	NA	TGTGCCAGCAGAAAGACAGGGGGCAACACCGGGGAGCTGTTTTTT	CASRKTGGNTGELFF
NA	TRBV28	TRBJ1-1	NA	TGTGCCAGCACCCTGGGTCAGAAGAACACTGAAGCTTTCTTT	CASTLGQKNTEAFF
TRBD1	TRBV19	TRBJ1-1	NA	TGTGCCAGTACCCCAACAGGGGGCAGCATGAACACTGAAGCTTTCTTT	CASTPTGGSMNTEAFF
NA	TRBV5-1	TRBJ2-2	NA	TGCGCCAGCAGCCCCCCTGGGAGCCGAACCACCGGGGAGCTGTTTTTT	CASSPPGSRTTGELFF
NA	TRBV28	TRBJ1-2	NA	TGTGCCAGCAGTTCCCCAAACAGGGTACTCCATGGCTACACCTTC	CASSSPNRVLHGYTF
NA	TRBV6-6	TRBJ2-1	NA	TGTGCCAGCAGTTACTCGAGACAGCACAATGAGCAGTTCTTC	CASSYSRQHNEQFF
NA	TRBV29-1	TRBJ2-5	many	TGCAGCGTTGAAGATCGCTCGCGGGTGAATTTCCAAGAGACCCAGTACTTC	CSVEDRSRVNFQETQYF
NA	TRBV5-6	TRBJ2-7	NA	TGTGCCAGCAGCTTGTGGCTGTCCTACGAGCAGTACTTC	CASSLWLSYEQYF
NA	TRBV27	TRBJ1-3	NA	TGTGCCAGCAGTTTATCCCTATACTCTGGAAACACCATATATTTT	CASSLSLYSGNTIYF